This is a list of T cell receptor beta chains from one sample in a study of blood T cell repertoires in COVID-19. TCRdb's copy holds only in-frame clones and misses some; the assay was immunoSEQ multiplex PCR. The sample yields roughly 200,000 clones, around 84% seen once. The specimen sequenced was PBMCs or T cells enriched from blood (not recorded which). The receptors originated from a man in his forties who had recovered from COVID-19. The CDR3 runs from the conserved cysteine through the conserved F or W. Each record gives: V gene, clone size, J gene, D gene, CDR3 DNA, CDR3 protein. The D gene is left open where the match is weak. The size entry is marked missing in some rows and otherwise reads once, few, many or a size class.

V: TRBV10-3; size: .; J: TRBJ2-1; D: TRBD2; DNA: TGTGCCGCGGGACTAGCGGGTGCCAATGAGCAGTTCTTC; CDR3: CAAGLAGANEQFF
V: TRBV7-3; size: many; J: TRBJ2-1; D: .; DNA: TGTGCCAGCAGCCCTTCAGGGAACAATGAGCAGTTCTTC; CDR3: CASSPSGNNEQFF
V: TRBV9; size: .; J: TRBJ1-2; D: TRBD1; DNA: TGTGCCAGCAGCCCGAGGGACAGGGATCGGAATGGCTACACCTTC; CDR3: CASSPRDRDRNGYTF
V: TRBV27; size: .; J: TRBJ2-3; D: .; DNA: TGTGCCAGCAGCAATTCAGGCGGGTCAGATACGCAGTATTTT; CDR3: CASSNSGGSDTQYF
V: TRBV7-9; size: .; J: TRBJ2-2; D: TRBD1; DNA: TGTGCCAGCAGCTTGGGACAGCCGAACACCGGGGAGCTGTTTTTT; CDR3: CASSLGQPNTGELFF
V: TRBV5-1; size: .; J: TRBJ2-6; D: .; DNA: TGCGCCAGCAGCTTTTGGGGGGCTGGGGCCAACGTCCTGACTTTC; CDR3: CASSFWGAGANVLTF
V: TRBV6-5; size: few; J: TRBJ2-5; D: TRBD1; DNA: TGTGCCAGCAGTTCGGGACAGGTTGGTCCAGAGACCCAGTACTTC; CDR3: CASSSGQVGPETQYF
V: TRBV5-4; size: .; J: TRBJ2-5; D: TRBD1; DNA: TGTGCCAGCACCCGGACAGGGGCAGAGACCCAGTACTTC; CDR3: CASTRTGAETQYF
V: TRBV28; size: .; J: TRBJ1-2; D: .; DNA: TGTGCCAGCACCGACAGGTTTTACTATGGCTACACCTTC; CDR3: CASTDRFYYGYTF
V: TRBV25-1; size: .; J: TRBJ2-2; D: .; DNA: TGTGCCAGCAGTGGTGTCCACGGTGTCGGGGAGCTGTTTTTT; CDR3: CASSGVHGVGELFF
V: TRBV30; size: .; J: TRBJ1-3; D: .; DNA: TGTGCCTCTAATGGGAGCTCTGGAAACACCATATATTTT; CDR3: CASNGSSGNTIYF
V: TRBV30; size: .; J: TRBJ2-7; D: TRBD1; DNA: TGTGCCTGGAGATTTAGAAGAGCGCCGGGACAGAGCTCCTACGAGCAGTACTTC; CDR3: CAWRFRRAPGQSSYEQYF
V: TRBV6-1; size: .; J: TRBJ2-7; D: TRBD2; DNA: TGTGCCAGCAGTGAAGATTGGCGGGAGGGAGGCTACGAGCAGTACTTC; CDR3: CASSEDWREGGYEQYF
V: TRBV7-9; size: .; J: TRBJ1-6; D: .; DNA: TGTGCCAGCAGCTTAATATTTGGAGGGGACAATTCACCCCTCCACTTT; CDR3: CASSLIFGGDNSPLHF
V: TRBV30; size: .; J: TRBJ1-1; D: .; DNA: TGTGCCTGGAGCGATGGCCGGGTAGCTGAAGCTTTCTTT; CDR3: CAWSDGRVAEAFF
V: TRBV19; size: .; J: TRBJ2-2; D: .; DNA: TGTGCCAGTAGTATGGCAAGAAACCTCGCCGGGGAGCTGTTTTTT; CDR3: CASSMARNLAGELFF
V: TRBV4-3; size: .; J: TRBJ2-7; D: .; DNA: TGCGCCAGCAGCCAAGGGGACAGGGGGTTCGAGACTAGCGGGATTCCCTACGAGCAGTACTTC; CDR3: CASSQGDRGFETSGIPYEQYF
V: TRBV11-3; size: .; J: TRBJ2-2; D: .; DNA: TGTGCCAGCAGTCTGAACACCGGGGAGCTGTTTTTT; CDR3: CASSLNTGELFF
V: TRBV5-6; size: .; J: TRBJ2-7; D: .; DNA: TGTGCCAGCAGCCCCAGGACACTTTACGAGCAGTACTTC; CDR3: CASSPRTLYEQYF
V: TRBV30; size: .; J: TRBJ1-2; D: .; DNA: TGTGCCTGGAGTGTGAGAGGCCCGCAGTTTTATCGTGGCTACACCTTC; CDR3: CAWSVRGPQFYRGYTF
V: TRBV6-6; size: .; J: TRBJ1-1; D: .; DNA: TGTGCCAGCAGTTACAACGGTATGAACACTGAAGCTTTCTTT; CDR3: CASSYNGMNTEAFF
V: TRBV18; size: .; J: TRBJ2-1; D: TRBD2; DNA: TGTGCCAGCTCACCCACTAGCGGGAGAACCAATGAGCAGTTCTTC; CDR3: CASSPTSGRTNEQFF